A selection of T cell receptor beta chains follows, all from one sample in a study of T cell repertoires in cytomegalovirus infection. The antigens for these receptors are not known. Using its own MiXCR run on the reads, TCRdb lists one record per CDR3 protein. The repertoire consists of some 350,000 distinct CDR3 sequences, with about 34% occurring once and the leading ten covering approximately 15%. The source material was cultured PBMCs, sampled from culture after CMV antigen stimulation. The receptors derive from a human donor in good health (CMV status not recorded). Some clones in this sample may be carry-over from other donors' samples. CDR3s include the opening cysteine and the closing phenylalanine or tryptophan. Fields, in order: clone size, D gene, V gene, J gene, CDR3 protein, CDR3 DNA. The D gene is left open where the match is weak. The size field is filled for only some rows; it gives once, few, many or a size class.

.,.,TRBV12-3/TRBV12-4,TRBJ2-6,CASSLRGSGRSSGANVLTF,TGTGCCAGCAGTTTAAGGGGTAGCGGACGTAGTTCTGGGGCCAACGTCCTGACTTTC
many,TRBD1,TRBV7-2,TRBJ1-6,CASGTGYNSPLHF,TGTGCCAGCGGGACAGGGTACAATTCACCCCTCCACTTT
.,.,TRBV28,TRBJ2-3,CASSMDGASTQYF,TGTGCCAGCAGCATGGACGGGGCTTCTACGCAGTATTTT
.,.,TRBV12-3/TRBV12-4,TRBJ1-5,CASSPRTSTNQPQHF,TGTGCCAGCAGTCCCCGGACTAGCACAAATCAGCCCCAGCATTTT
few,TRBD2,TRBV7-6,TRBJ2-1,CASSPRSPSGSHNEQFF,TGTGCCAGCAGCCCCCGTTCCCCTAGCGGGAGTCACAATGAGCAGTTCTTC
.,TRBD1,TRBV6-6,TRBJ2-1,CASSWPDRERQFF,TGTGCCAGCAGTTGGCCCGACAGGGAGAGACAGTTCTTC
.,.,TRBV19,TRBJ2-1,CASSIGGQSSYNEQFF,TGTGCCAGTAGTATAGGTGGTCAAAGCTCCTACAATGAGCAGTTCTTC
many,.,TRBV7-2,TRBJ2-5,CASSSDRQETQYF,TGTGCCAGCAGCTCGGACAGACAAGAGACCCAGTACTTC
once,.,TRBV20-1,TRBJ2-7,CSARDRLGHEQYF,TGCAGTGCTAGAGATAGATTGGGCCACGAGCAGTACTTC
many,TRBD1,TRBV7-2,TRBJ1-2,CASSPGQGGNYGYTF,TGTGCCAGCAGCCCAGGACAGGGAGGGAACTATGGCTACACCTTC
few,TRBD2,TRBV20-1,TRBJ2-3,CSATPLASGSTDTQYF,TGCAGTGCTACTCCCCTGGCTAGCGGGAGCACAGATACGCAGTATTTT
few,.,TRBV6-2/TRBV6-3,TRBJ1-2,CASRKGSVMVYGYTF,TGTGCCAGCAGGAAGGGTTCGGTCATGGTTTATGGCTACACCTTC
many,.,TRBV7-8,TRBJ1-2,CASSFDRNYGYTF,TGTGCCAGCAGCTTCGACAGGAACTATGGCTACACCTTC
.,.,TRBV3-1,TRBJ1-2,CASSQDPAAYGYTF,TGTGCCAGCAGCCAAGATCCGGCAGCATATGGCTACACCTTC
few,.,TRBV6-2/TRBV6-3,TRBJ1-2,CASSPVDPLNLGYTF,TGTGCCAGCAGTCCCGTGGACCCGCTCAACTTAGGCTACACCTTC
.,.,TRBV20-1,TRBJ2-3,CSASEGGYTDTQYF,TGCAGTGCTTCTGAAGGGGGTTATACAGATACGCAGTATTTT
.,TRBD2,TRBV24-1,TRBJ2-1,CATSATSGTYNEQFF,TGTGCCACCAGTGCGACTAGCGGGACATACAATGAGCAGTTCTTC
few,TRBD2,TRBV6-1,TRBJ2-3,CASSLGTIRTDTQYF,TGTGCCAGCAGTCTCGGGACTATTCGAACAGATACGCAGTATTTT
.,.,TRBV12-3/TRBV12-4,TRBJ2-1,CASSLEGEQFF,TGTGCCAGTTCATTGGAGGGTGAGCAGTTCTTC
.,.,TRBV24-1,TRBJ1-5,CATSGEANSNQPQHF,TGTGCCACCAGTGGAGAGGCTAATAGCAATCAGCCCCAGCATTTT
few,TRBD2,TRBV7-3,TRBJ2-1,CASSRYLTGTRGNEQFF,TGTGCCAGCAGCCGATACTTAACCGGGACTAGGGGCAATGAGCAGTTCTTC
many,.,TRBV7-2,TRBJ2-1,CASSLGPRTNNEQFF,TGTGCCAGCAGCTTAGGCCCTAGAACCAACAATGAGCAGTTCTTC
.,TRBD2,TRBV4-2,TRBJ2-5,CASRKEVAGEETQYF,TGTGCCAGCAGAAAAGAGGTGGCGGGAGAGGAGACCCAGTACTTC
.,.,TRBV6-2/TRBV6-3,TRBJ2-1,CASKEVNEQFF,TGTGCCAGCAAAGAGGTCAATGAGCAGTTCTTC
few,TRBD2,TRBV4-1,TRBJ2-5,CASSQVITLAGGHETQYF,TGCGCCAGCAGCCAAGTCATAACCCTAGCGGGAGGGCATGAGACCCAGTACTTC
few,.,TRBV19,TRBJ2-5,CASSIRGMGETQYF,TGTGCCAGTAGTATACGAGGGATGGGGGAGACCCAGTACTTC
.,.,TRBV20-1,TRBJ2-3,CSATSQGSSTDTQYF,TGCAGTGCCACCTCCCAGGGGTCTAGCACAGATACGCAGTATTTT
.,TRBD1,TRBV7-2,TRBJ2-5,CASSARTGTWETQYF,TGTGCCAGCAGCGCCAGGACAGGGACCTGGGAGACCCAGTACTTC
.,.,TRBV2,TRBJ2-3,CASSENSGPSTDTQYF,TGTGCCAGCAGTGAAAATTCGGGTCCTAGCACAGATACGCAGTATTTT
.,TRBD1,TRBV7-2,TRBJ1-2,CASSQGGDVSNYGYTF,TGTGCCAGCAGCCAGGGGGGGGATGTGTCGAACTATGGCTACACCTTC
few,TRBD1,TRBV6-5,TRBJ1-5,CASSYGRGGNQPQHF,TGTGCCAGCAGTTACGGCAGGGGGGGCAATCAGCCCCAGCATTTT
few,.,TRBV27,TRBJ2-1,CASSLMGHTRGEQFF,TGTGCCAGCAGTTTGATGGGCCACACAAGAGGTGAGCAGTTCTTC
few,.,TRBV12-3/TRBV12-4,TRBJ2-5,CASSLGVAEETQYF,TGTGCCAGCAGTTTGGGGGTAGCGGAAGAGACCCAGTACTTC
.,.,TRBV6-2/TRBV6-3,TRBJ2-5,CAATLARRETQYF,TGTGCTGCAACCCTAGCCCGGCGGGAGACCCAGTACTTC
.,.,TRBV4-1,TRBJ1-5,CASSQEGFGGGSNQPQHF,TGCGCCAGCAGCCAAGAAGGGTTCGGGGGGGGAAGCAATCAGCCCCAGCATTTT
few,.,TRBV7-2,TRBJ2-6,CALERGANVLTF,TGTGCCCTGGAACGAGGGGCCAACGTCCTGACTTTC
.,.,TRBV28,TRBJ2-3,CASRPSKRDTQYF,TGTGCCAGCAGACCAAGTAAGAGGGATACGCAGTATTTT
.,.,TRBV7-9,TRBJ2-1,CASSSPTYNEQFF,TGTGCCAGCAGCTCCCCGACGTACAATGAGCAGTTCTTC
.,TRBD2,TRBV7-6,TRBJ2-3,CASSLGLAGGPVTDTQYF,TGTGCCAGCAGCTTAGGACTAGCGGGAGGGCCCGTCACAGATACGCAGTATTTT
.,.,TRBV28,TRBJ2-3,CASSHSKDSTDTQYF,TGTGCCAGCAGTCACTCTAAGGATAGCACAGATACGCAGTATTTT
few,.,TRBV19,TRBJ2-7,CASSPGGSRSYEQYF,TGTGCCAGTAGTCCTGGGGGGAGTCGGTCCTACGAGCAGTACTTC
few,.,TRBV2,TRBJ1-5,CASSQLWGNQPQHF,TGTGCCAGCAGCCAACTCTGGGGCAATCAGCCCCAGCATTTT
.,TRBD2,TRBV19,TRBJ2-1,CASSTGLAGGNNEQFF,TGTGCCAGTAGTACGGGACTAGCGGGAGGCAACAATGAGCAGTTCTTC
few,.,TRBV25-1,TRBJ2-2,CASSGGQFLNTGELFF,TGTGCCAGCAGTGGAGGACAGTTCCTGAACACCGGGGAGCTGTTTTTT
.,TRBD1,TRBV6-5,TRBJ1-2,CASRPPGQGDYGYTF,TGTGCCAGCAGACCTCCGGGACAGGGGGACTATGGCTACACCTTC
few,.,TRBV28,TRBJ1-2,CASSLLGGGRGGDGYTF,TGTGCCAGCAGTTTATTGGGGGGTGGCAGGGGAGGAGATGGCTACACCTTC
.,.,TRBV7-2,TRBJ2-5,CASTPDSQETQYF,TGTGCCAGCACCCCGGACAGCCAAGAGACCCAGTACTTC
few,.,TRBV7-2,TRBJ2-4,CASSLELGGGKNIQYF,TGTGCCAGCAGCTTAGAGCTTGGGGGAGGCAAAAACATTCAGTACTTC
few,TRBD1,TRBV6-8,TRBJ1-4,CASSYSRGLGEKLFF,TGTGCCAGCAGTTACTCGAGGGGGCTGGGTGAAAAACTGTTTTTT
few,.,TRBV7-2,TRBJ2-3,CASIPVPEGRTQYF,TGTGCCAGCATCCCCGTTCCGGAGGGCCGCACGCAGTATTTT
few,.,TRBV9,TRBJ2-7,CASSETTFSYEQYF,TGTGCCAGCAGCGAAACAACATTCTCCTACGAGCAGTACTTC
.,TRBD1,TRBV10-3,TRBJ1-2,CAISDLRGQEGYTF,TGTGCCATCAGTGATTTAAGGGGGCAGGAGGGCTACACCTTC
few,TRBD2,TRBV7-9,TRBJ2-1,CASSVSGTSVYSEQFF,TGTGCCAGCAGCGTATCCGGGACTAGCGTTTATAGTGAGCAGTTCTTC
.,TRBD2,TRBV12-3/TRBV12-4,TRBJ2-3,CASSPGLAGVGYRTDTQYF,TGTGCCAGCAGTCCTGGACTTGCGGGAGTTGGTTATCGAACAGATACGCAGTATTTT